The 24 T cell receptor beta chains listed next were all sequenced from one sample in a study of T cells expressing NK-cell markers. TCRdb re-called the 5' RACE reads and gives one entry per CDR3 protein, without DNA. The table counts roughly 150,000 distinct CDR3 sequences; approximately 17% lies in the top ten. The source material was blood T cells: a sorted CD56 or NKG2C T cell subset, CD4+ or CD8+ T cells, or bulk PBMC T cells (not recorded which). All receptors derive from a woman between 18 and 70 years old in good health.

V and J are TRBV5-1 and TRBJ2-3; TCRdb reports TRBD2, a call that lacks DNA to check it against. This CDR3 region has 16 residues. CDR1 and CDR2 (germline): SGHRS, YFSETQ. The CDR3 protein is CASAPGSGRATDTQYF. Together with reference TRBV5-1 and TRBJ2-3, the CDR3 gives the full variable domain: KAGVTQTPRYLIKTRGQQVTLSCSPISGHRSVSWYQQTPGQGLQFLFEYFSETQRNKGNFPGRFSGRQFSNSRSEMNVSTLELGDSALYLCASAPGSGRATDTQYFGPGTRLTVL.

The V call is TRBV25-1, the J call TRBJ2-1; lacking DNA, the TRBD1 call made by TCRdb goes unchecked. The germline gives CDR1 MGHDK, CDR2 SYGVNS. The CDR3 loop spans 18 amino acids. CDR3 protein: CASSALSTEGGTYNEQFF.

The rearrangement joins TRBV7-3 to TRBJ1-1; the D gene TCRdb calls, TRBD1, cannot be checked with no DNA. In germline, CDR1 is SGHTA, CDR2 FQGTGA. The CDR3 consists of 15 residues. The CDR3 here is CASSLIGGSVSEAFF.

This CDR3 reads CASTPSGSASSYNEQFF. The genes are TRBV5-1 and TRBJ2-1; TCRdb calls TRBD2, which cannot be checked without DNA. The CDR3 runs 17 residues. CDR1 and CDR2 (germline): SGHRS, YFSETQ. Looking up the rest from reference TRBV5-1 and TRBJ2-1 gives the full variable domain: KAGVTQTPRYLIKTRGQQVTLSCSPISGHRSVSWYQQTPGQGLQFLFEYFSETQRNKGNFPGRFSGRQFSNSRSEMNVSTLELGDSALYLCASTPSGSASSYNEQFFGPGTRLTVL.

The rearrangement uses TRBV10-3 and TRBJ2-2; lacking DNA, the TRBD1 call made by TCRdb goes unchecked. CDR1 and CDR2 from the germline V gene are ENHRY and SYGVKD. The CDR3 loop spans 15 amino acids. This chain's CDR3 is CAISESRGNTGELFF.

This chain links TRBV20-1 with TRBJ2-5; TCRdb lists TRBD2, though no DNA is available to test this call. The CDR3 length is 14 residues. The germline V gene has CDR1 DFQATT and CDR2 SNEGSKA (reference sequence). The CDR3 region is CSARTSGREETQYF.

J is TRBJ2-7 and V is TRBV4-1; TCRdb designates TRBD1, a call that cannot be tested without DNA. The CDR3 spans 18 residues. CDR1 and CDR2 from the germline V gene are MGHRA and YSYEKL. CDR3 amino acids: CASSQVPDLRQGVYEQYF.

This chain joins TRBV27 and TRBJ2-3; TCRdb calls TRBD2, which cannot be checked without DNA. Germline V gives CDR1 MNHEY, CDR2 SMNVEV (reference sequence). The CDR3 spans 16 residues. CDR3 protein: CASSFRPAGGQDTQYF.

The chain couples TRBV7-9 to TRBJ2-7; as DNA is missing, the TRBD1 call by TCRdb cannot be tested. In germline, CDR1 is SEHNR, CDR2 FQNEAQ (reference sequence). The CDR3 is 13 residues long. Here the CDR3 reads CASSPSEGYEQYF. Filled out from reference TRBV7-9 and TRBJ2-7, the complete variable domain reads DTGVSQNPRHKITKRGQNVTFRCDPISEHNRLYWYRQTLGQGPEFLTYFQNEAQLEKSRLLSDRFSAERPKGSFSTLEIQRTEQGDSAMYLCASSPSEGYEQYFGPGTRLTVT.

The rearrangement links TRBV7-2 to TRBJ2-1. Germline V gene lookup returns CDR1 SGHTA and CDR2 FQGNSA. The CDR3 covers 16 residues. CDR3 protein: CASSFSGSTSYNEQFF.

The chain links TRBV7-2 to TRBJ1-2; TCRdb outputs TRBD1, but without DNA this stays unchecked. The length of the CDR3 is 16 residues. From germline, CDR1 is SGHTA and CDR2 FQGNSA. This chain's CDR3 is CASSLGFSQGKGGYTF. Full variable domain (outside the CDR3, taken from reference TRBV7-2 and TRBJ1-2): GAGVSQSPSNKVTEKGKDVELRCDPISGHTALYWYRQSLGQGLEFLIYFQGNSAPDKSGLPSDRFSAERTGGSVSTLTIQRTQQEDSAVYLCASSLGFSQGKGGYTFGSGTRLTVV.

The genes are TRBV6-1 and TRBJ1-6. The CDR3 spans 14 residues. Germline loops: CDR1 MNHNS, CDR2 SASEGT. Here the CDR3 reads CASGGTSYNSPLHF.

This chain uses TRBV4-2 with TRBJ1-4. The CDR3 loop spans 15 amino acids. CDR1 LGHNA and CDR2 YNFKEQ come from the germline V gene. The CDR3 sequence is CASSQETVANEKLFF.

The chain combines TRBV9 with TRBJ2-3; the TRBD2 assignment by TCRdb is unverifiable without DNA. This CDR3 is 16 amino acids long. The germline V gene has CDR1 SGDLS and CDR2 YYNGEE. CDR3 residues: CASSPGLAGHTDTQYF.

J is TRBJ2-7 and V is TRBV2; with no DNA, the TCRdb D assignment of TRBD1 cannot be verified. The CDR3 extends over 14 amino acids. CDR1 is SNHLY, CDR2 FYNNEI, per germline. CDR3 region: CASTSDRGRFQQYF.

The chain is built from TRBV29-1 and TRBJ1-2; lacking DNA, the TRBD1 call made by TCRdb goes unchecked. CDR1 is SQVTM and CDR2 is ANQGSEA in the germline V gene. The CDR3 is 14 residues long. The CDR3 loop reads CSVEPGTGERGYTF.

The chain combines TRBV6-5 with TRBJ2-5. The CDR3 runs to 14 residues. Germline V lookup: CDR1 MNHEY, CDR2 SVGAGI. The CDR3 loop is CASSSHSATKTQYF.

The V call is TRBV20-1, the J call TRBJ2-3; there is no DNA to check the TCRdb D call of TRBD2. The CDR3 consists of 15 residues. Germline V lookup: CDR1 DFQATT, CDR2 SNEGSKA (reference sequence). CDR3 sequence reads: CSATRPLAGQVTQYF.

The rearrangement joins TRBV3-1 to TRBJ2-7; absent DNA, TCRdb's TRBD2 call cannot be checked. In germline, CDR1 is LGHDT, CDR2 YNNKEL (reference sequence). The CDR3 has 15 residues. CDR3 amino acids: CASSQRGTSGYEQYF.

This chain connects TRBV6-1 to TRBJ2-7; the TCRdb D gene call, TRBD1, has no DNA to confirm it. The CDR3 runs to 14 residues. Germline CDR1 and CDR2: MNHNS and SASEGT. The CDR3 is CASRKTGGNYEQYF.

This sequence joins TRBV20-1 and TRBJ2-7; no DNA is available, so the TRBD1 call from TCRdb remains unchecked. Germline values: CDR1 DFQATT, CDR2 SNEGSKA (reference sequence). The CDR3 is 16 residues long. This chain's CDR3 is CSARDLGTGSSYEQYF.

The chain combines TRBV7-3 with TRBJ2-5; with no DNA, the TCRdb D assignment of TRBD2 cannot be verified. The CDR3 has 18 residues. The V gene's germline CDR1 is SGHTA and CDR2 FQGTGA. CDR3 sequence reads: CASSSGASGGAGPETQYF. The full variable domain, in which reference TRBV7-3 and TRBJ2-5 provide the parts outside the CDR3, is GAGVSQTPSNKVTEKGKYVELRCDPISGHTALYWYRQSLGQGPEFLIYFQGTGAADDSGLPNDRFFAVRPEGSVSTLKIQRTERGDSAVYLCASSSGASGGAGPETQYFGPGTRLLVL.

The chain employs TRBV29-1 and TRBJ2-2. Germline assignment: CDR1 SQVTM and CDR2 ANQGSEA. The CDR3 contains 13 residues. This chain's CDR3 is CSVARAFTGELFF.

The chain carries TRBV20-1 and TRBJ2-4. This CDR3 is 15 amino acids long. Germline lookup yields CDR1 DFQATT and CDR2 SNEGSKA (reference sequence). This CDR3 reads CSAITLDGAKNIQYF.